The 10 T cell receptor beta chains below come from one sample, sequenced in a study of regulatory T cells in long-lasting Graves disease. To make TCR beta libraries, researchers used iRepertoire HTBI primers and Arm-PCR of CDR3 regions. TCRdb reanalysed the multiplex PCR reads using MiXCR and keeps one entry per CDR3 protein. The repertoire holds around 460,000 distinct CDR3 sequences, with about 14% as singletons. Time point: newly diagnosed GD, antithyroid drugs for less than 3 months. RNA isolated from PBMCs was used to make the TCR library. The same sample was also used in a study of T cells in Graves' hyperthyroidism and ophthalmopathy.

This material consisted of peripheral blood mononuclear cells (PBMCs), taken at new diagnosis, from a patient treated with antithyroid drugs. The receptors were gathered from a woman in her forties or fifties with Graves disease.

This clonotype was seen a few times. The rearrangement joins TRBV10-3 to TRBJ2-1; 7 nucleotides align to TRBD1. V shed 7 bases, J shed 6 bases, and the junction held 6 bases outside the gene matches. Germline V lookup: CDR1 ENHRY, CDR2 SYGVKD. The CDR3 covers 13 residues. This CDR3 reads CAITPDRSNEQFF. As DNA, the CDR3 is TGTGCCATCACCCCGGACAGGAGCAATGAGCAGTTCTTC.

This clonotype was observed many times. J is TRBJ2-7 and V is TRBV12-3 or TRBV12-4; D not resolved. Trimming pared 1 base from V and 4 bases from J, leaving 11 bases between. This CDR3 contains 14 residues. The CDR3 nucleotides are TGTGCCAGCAGTTTAGGTACCGCGAATTACGAGCAGTACTTC. Translation: CASSLGTANYEQYF.

This clonotype was detected ten times or more. This CDR3 reads CASSRLPLETQYF. The DNA for the CDR3 is TGTGCCAGCAGCCGACTCCCCTTGGAGACCCAGTACTTC. The chain links TRBV7-8 to TRBJ2-5; D not certain. V lost 5 bases, J lost 5 bases, and 12 bases lay in between. This CDR3 spans 13 amino acids. In germline, CDR1 is SGHVS, CDR2 FQNEAQ.

The chain couples TRBV7-9 to TRBJ2-5, with 11 bases identical to TRBD2. CDR1 is SEHNR and CDR2 is FQNEAQ in the germline V gene (reference sequence). The CDR3 runs 14 residues. The CDR3 loop is CASERLAGLETQYF. CDR3 coding DNA: TGTGCTAGCGAGCGACTAGCGGGATTAGAGACCCAGTACTTC.

J is TRBJ1-6 and V is TRBV7-9; D not resolved. CDR3 length: 15 residues. V dropped 5 bases and J dropped 4 bases, with 12 bases sitting between them. Germline CDR1 is SEHNR and CDR2 is FQNEAQ (reference sequence). In nucleotides, the CDR3 is TGTGCCAGCAGCAAACGGGAGGCGTATAATTCACCCCTCCACTTT. Translated: CASSKREAYNSPLHF.

In its sample, this clonotype was seen a few times. It is unclear where the CDR3 begins or ends on the DNA, so no DNA is shown, and the CDR3 is as TCRdb lists it. The rearrangement uses TRBV12-3 or TRBV12-4 and TRBJ2-7; the table's TRBD1 call for D was not verified on the DNA. The CDR3 sequence runs 14 residues, both termini included. CDR3 sequence: CASSFGQGINERYF.

In its sample, this clonotype was seen a few times. This chain joins TRBV9 and TRBJ1-5; D is ambiguous. The V end lost 4 bases, the J end lost 6 bases, and 11 bases lay between the germline ends. CDR1 is SGDLS, CDR2 YYNGEE, per germline. The length of the CDR3 is 13 residues. The CDR3 DNA reads as TGTGCCAGCAGCATGACCGGGAGTCAGCCCCAGCATTTT. Protein: CASSMTGSQPQHF.

The chain employs TRBV9 and TRBJ2-3; D ambiguous. Germline CDR1 and CDR2: SGDLS and YYNGEE. This CDR3 is built from 14 residues. V was clipped by 6 bases and J by 5 bases, with 16 bases between them. CDR3 coding DNA: TGTGCCAGCACCCCCGGTACCTTCTTAGATACGCAGTATTTT. This gives the protein CASTPGTFLDTQYF. The full variable domain, with the rest looked up from reference TRBV9 and TRBJ2-3, is DSGVTQTPKHLITATGQRVTLRCSPRSGDLSVYWYQQSLDQGLQFLIQYYNGEERAKGNILERFSAQQFPDLHSELNLSSLELGDSALYFCASTPGTFLDTQYFGPGTRLTVL.

This chain links TRBV28 with TRBJ2-1; 10 bases line up with TRBD2. V trimming: 2 bases; J trimming: 8 bases; junction bases outside the gene matches: 15. The germline gives CDR1 MDHEN, CDR2 SYDVKM. The CDR3 is 18 amino acids. In nucleotides, the CDR3 is TGTGCCAGCAGTTTACCCCCCCCGAGCGGGAGGGGGAAGGATGAGCAGTTCTTC. Encoded protein: CASSLPPPSGRGKDEQFF.

This clonotype was seen ten or more times. CDR3 region: CASSLGPTGGSGTTDTQYF. In DNA form, the CDR3 reads TGTGCCAGCAGCTTAGGACCTACAGGGGGAAGCGGGACAACAGATACGCAGTATTTT. J is TRBJ2-3 and V is TRBV13, with D perhaps matching TRBD1 (8 bases). From germline, CDR1 is PRHDT and CDR2 FYEKMQ (reference sequence). CDR3 length: 19 amino acids. Trimming took off 0 bases at V and 3 bases at J, with 22 bases between the two ends.